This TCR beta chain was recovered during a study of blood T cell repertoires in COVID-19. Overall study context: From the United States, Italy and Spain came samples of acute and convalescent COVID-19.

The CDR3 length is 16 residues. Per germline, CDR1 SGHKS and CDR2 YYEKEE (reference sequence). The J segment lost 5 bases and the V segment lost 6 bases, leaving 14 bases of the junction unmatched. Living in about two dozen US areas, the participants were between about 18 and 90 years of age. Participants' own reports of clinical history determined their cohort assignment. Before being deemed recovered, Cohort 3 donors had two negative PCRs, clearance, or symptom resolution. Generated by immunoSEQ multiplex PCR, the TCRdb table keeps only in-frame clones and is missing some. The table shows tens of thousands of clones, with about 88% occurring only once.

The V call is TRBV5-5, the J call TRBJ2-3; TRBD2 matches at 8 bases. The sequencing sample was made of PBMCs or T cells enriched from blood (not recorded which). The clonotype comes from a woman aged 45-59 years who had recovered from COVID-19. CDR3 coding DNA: TGTGCCAGCAATAACCAACCGGGACTAGGCGTAGATACGCAGTATTTT. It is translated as CASNNQPGLGVDTQYF. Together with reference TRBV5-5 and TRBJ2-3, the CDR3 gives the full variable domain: DAGVTQSPTHLIKTRGQQVTLRCSPISGHKSVSWYQQVLGQGPQFIFQYYEKEERGRGNFPDRFSARQFPNYSSELNVNALLLGDSALYLCASNNQPGLGVDTQYFGPGTRLTVL.